This T cell receptor beta chain was found in a study of blood T cells in healthy people across ages. For this clonotype: Its antigen is still unknown.

Germline V gene lookup returns CDR1 SGHRS and CDR2 YFSETQ. CDR3 length: 12 amino acids. Trimming took 4 bases from V and 9 from J, leaving 11 bases between them. Next came a second PCR, run for roughly 6 to 11 cycles, which used a sample-barcoded 5' primer along with a J-beta primer mix. TCRdb reanalysed the 5' RACE reads using MiXCR and keeps one entry per CDR3 protein. The sample holds 660,000 or so distinct CDR3 sequences, approximately 59% seen once. General study results and limits: A strong correlation was seen between TCR beta diversity and naive T cell percentage.

Isolation recovered at least 6.5 million PBMCs from every sample. This receptor was identified in a man in his 60s in good health. V and J are TRBV5-1 and TRBJ2-1, with D maybe TRBD2 (5 bases). Sequencing input: blood. The DNA of the CDR3 is TGCGCCAGCAGCCCCCCTCGGGGTGAGCAGTTCTTC. It specifies CASSPPRGEQFF.